The 32 T cell receptor beta chains listed next were all sequenced from one sample in a study of T cell responses to AZD1222 COVID-19 vaccine. The assay was immunoSEQ multiplex PCR, and TCRdb's table has in-frame clones only and misses some. This sample has under 130,000 clones, with approximately 90% found just once. Material: peripheral blood, obtained on day 0 of AZD1222 vaccination. Every receptor here comes from an adult in good health.

The sample holds a few counts of this clone. J is TRBJ1-4 and V is TRBV28; no firm D call. V gave up 7 bases and J gave up 6 bases, with 18 bases separating them. Germline V lookup: CDR1 MDHEN, CDR2 SYDVKM. CDR3 size: 15 residues. The CDR3 is CASTRAGGMYEKLFF. As DNA, the CDR3 is TGTGCCAGCACCCGGGCGGGAGGGATGTATGAAAAACTGTTTTTT.

The chain combines TRBV28 with TRBJ1-3; the match to TRBD1 covers 9 bases. J lost 0 bases, V lost 6 bases, and 15 bases had no gene match. Germline V CDR1 and CDR2: MDHEN, SYDVKM. The CDR3 totals 19 residues. The CDR3 loop is CASRHPGTGFLHSGNTIYF. The CDR3, as DNA: TGTGCCAGCAGGCATCCCGGGACAGGGTTTCTTCACTCTGGAAACACCATATATTTT.

This chain links TRBV5-1 with TRBJ1-1, with 7 bases that match TRBD1. V shed 3 bases, J shed 5 bases, and the junction held 7 bases outside the gene matches. The germline gives CDR1 SGHRS, CDR2 YFSETQ. The CDR3 loop spans 14 amino acids. CDR3 loop: CASSWRQGGTEAFF. For the CDR3, the DNA is TGCGCCAGCAGCTGGCGACAGGGAGGAACTGAAGCTTTCTTT.

The gene calls are TRBV28 and TRBJ1-1; D is perhaps TRBD1 (6 bases). This CDR3 contains 14 residues. Trimming left V 6 bases short and J 1 base short, with 12 bases between. Germline values: CDR1 MDHEN, CDR2 SYDVKM. CDR3 protein: CASSQPGQNTEAFF. The CDR3 nucleotides are TGTGCCAGCAGCCAACCGGGACAGAACACTGAAGCTTTCTTT.

The chain links TRBV28 to TRBJ1-2; TRBD1 matches at 10 bases. There are 15 residues in the CDR3. Looked up from germline, CDR1 is MDHEN and CDR2 is SYDVKM. The ends lost 10 bases at V and 2 bases at J; junction bases unmatched: 10. In nucleotides, the CDR3 is TGTGCCACCATCCCTCCGGGACAGGGGAACTATGGCTACACCTTC. This encodes CATIPPGQGNYGYTF.

The V gene is TRBV18, the J gene TRBJ1-6; D not resolved. Germline loops: CDR1 KGHSH, CDR2 LQKENI. The CDR3 extends over 15 amino acids. Trimming cost V 1 base and J 9 bases, with 13 bases left between them. The CDR3 spells CASSPLEAKGSPLHF. The CDR3 DNA reads as TGTGCCAGCTCACCACTTGAGGCAAAAGGTTCACCCCTCCACTTT.

The V and J genes are TRBV4-2 and TRBJ2-2, with D uncertain. Trimming pared 1 base from V and 5 bases from J, leaving 2 bases between. CDR3 size: 12 residues. CDR1 is LGHNA, CDR2 YNFKEQ, per germline. DNA for the CDR3: TGTGCCAGCAGCCAAGGGACCGGGGAGCTGTTTTTT. It yields the protein CASSQGTGELFF.

CDR3 loop: CASSSPLTSGGYTDTQYF. In DNA form, the CDR3 reads TGTGCCAGCAGCTCCCCTTTGACTAGCGGAGGCTACACAGATACGCAGTATTTT. The V call is TRBV6-2 or TRBV6-3, the J call TRBJ2-3, with 9 bases fitting TRBD2. The trim removed 6 bases at V and 2 bases at J, leaving 15 bases unmatched. The CDR3 loop spans 18 amino acids. Germline-derived CDR1 and CDR2 are MNHEY and SVGEGT.

This rearrangement joins TRBV5-4 to TRBJ2-1, with 10 bases matching TRBD2. The germline V gene has CDR1 SGHNT and CDR2 YYREEE (reference sequence). V dropped 0 bases and J dropped 6; count of bases not matched to a gene: 6. The CDR3 is made up of 16 amino acids. The CDR3 coding sequence is TGTGCCAGCAGCTTGGCGGCTAGCGGGAGTGGCAATGAGCAGTTCTTC. This encodes CASSLAASGSGNEQFF.

V gene TRBV19 combines with J gene TRBJ2-2; perhaps D is TRBD1 or TRBD2 (6 bases each). The V end lost 5 bases, the J end lost 5 bases, and 12 bases lay between the germline ends. Germline assignment: CDR1 LNHDA and CDR2 SQIVND (reference sequence). The length of the CDR3 is 14 residues. This CDR3 is CASSFGGPTGELFF. CDR3 nucleotide sequence: TGTGCCAGTAGTTTCGGGGGCCCGACCGGGGAGCTGTTTTTT. The full variable domain, in which reference TRBV19 and TRBJ2-2 provide the parts outside the CDR3, is DGGITQSPKYLFRKEGQNVTLSCEQNLNHDAMYWYRQDPGQGLRLIYYSQIVNDFQKGDIAEGYSVSREKKESFPLTVTSAQKNPTAFYLCASSFGGPTGELFFGEGSRLTVL.

This clone showed up just once. The chain employs TRBV27 and TRBJ2-1; TRBD2 matches at 11 bases. Looked up from germline, CDR1 is MNHEY and CDR2 is SMNVEV (reference sequence). V dropped 5 bases and J dropped 9; count of bases not matched to a gene: 9. The CDR3 consists of 15 residues. CDR3 nucleotide sequence: TGTGCCAGCAGTCCGTTAGCGGGAGGGCCGGGTGAGCAGTTCTTC. Its translation: CASSPLAGGPGEQFF.

This clone has just a few counts. V is TRBV5-1 and J is TRBJ2-5, with D unresolved. CDR1 and CDR2 from the germline V gene are SGHRS and YFSETQ. The V gene lost 4 bases and the J gene lost 2 bases, with 15 bases spanning the gap. The CDR3 has 15 residues. CDR3 residues: CASSAIRLGQETQYF. In DNA form, the CDR3 reads TGCGCCAGCAGCGCCATCAGGTTGGGGCAAGAGACCCAGTACTTC.

This chain joins TRBV4-3 and TRBJ2-3; TRBD2 might be the D (6 bases). Trimming stripped 0 bases from V and 5 bases from J, with 12 bases between. Germline V lookup: CDR1 LGHNA, CDR2 YSLEER. This CDR3 spans 15 amino acids. CDR3 bases: TGCGCCAGCAGCCAAGATTTAGTGGGGGGAGATACGCAGTATTTT. As protein: CASSQDLVGGDTQYF.

The V call is TRBV19, the J call TRBJ2-7, with TRBD2 matching 7 bases. This CDR3 has 15 residues. V trimming: 7 bases; J trimming: 3 bases; junction bases outside the gene matches: 12. Looked up from germline, CDR1 is LNHDA and CDR2 is SQIVND (reference sequence). This CDR3 reads CASTAAGGRDYEQYF. CDR3 nucleotides: TGTGCCAGTACCGCCGCGGGCGGGAGAGACTACGAGCAGTACTTC.

This rearrangement joins TRBV10-3 to TRBJ2-3; D is unresolved. Trimming stripped 6 bases from V and 1 base from J, with 2 bases between. CDR3 size: 11 residues. The germline CDR1 and CDR2 sequences are ENHRY and SYGVKD. The CDR3 DNA follows: TGTGCCATCAGCCGCACAGATACGCAGTATTTT. Its translation: CAISRTDTQYF.

The genes are TRBV7-3 and TRBJ2-2; no clear D gene. V dropped 5 bases and J dropped 3 bases, with 7 bases sitting between them. This CDR3 comprises 13 residues. From germline, CDR1 is SGHTA and CDR2 FQGTGA. DNA for the CDR3: TGTGCCAGCAGCCCCCAGTACACCGGGGAGCTGTTTTTT. Amino acid sequence: CASSPQYTGELFF.

This clone was detected only once. The V and J genes are TRBV6-1 and TRBJ1-5; TRBD1 matches at 7 bases. V trimming: 1 base; J trimming: 3 bases; junction bases outside the gene matches: 3. The length of the CDR3 is 15 residues. In germline, CDR1 is MNHNS, CDR2 SASEGT. CDR3 DNA sequence: TGTGCCAGCAGTGAAGAAGGGGGCCCCAATCAGCCCCAGCATTTT. It encodes CASSEEGGPNQPQHF.

CDR3 residues: CASSSQESSGTWNEQFF. The CDR3 nucleotides read TGTGCCAGCAGCTCGCAGGAAAGCAGCGGGACTTGGAATGAGCAGTTCTTC. The chain links TRBV21-1 to TRBJ2-1; whether TRBD2, the table's D call, matches the DNA was not checked. TRBV21-1 is assigned pseudogene status. The CDR3 extends over 17 amino acids.

Comment on this clone: This sample includes further DNA sequences coding for the same CDR3. In DNA, the CDR3 is TGTGCCACCAGTGATAGGACTAGCGGGAGTTACAATGAGCAGTTCTTC. This codes for CATSDRTSGSYNEQFF. The chain uses TRBV24-1 and TRBJ2-1; TRBD2 matches at 13 bases. The germline gives CDR1 KGHDR, CDR2 SFDVKD. The CDR3 is made up of 16 amino acids. Trimming removed 3 bases from V and 4 bases from J; junction bases left unmatched: 2.

The chain carries TRBV5-4 and TRBJ2-1; 8 bases are shared with TRBD1. The CDR3 is made up of 13 amino acids. V was clipped by 2 bases and J by 8 bases; unmatched bases: 3. Germline-derived CDR1 and CDR2 are SGHNT and YYREEE (reference sequence). The chain's CDR3 is CASSLPDRDEQFF. The CDR3 DNA follows: TGTGCCAGCAGCTTACCGGACAGGGATGAGCAGTTCTTC.

The chain joins TRBV27 to TRBJ1-4; D gene unclear. The germline CDR1 and CDR2 sequences are MNHEY and SMNVEV (reference sequence). This CDR3 has 15 residues. V was trimmed by 6 bases and J by 5 bases, leaving 16 bases between them. CDR3 in amino acids: CASRPREHPNEKLFF. The CDR3 DNA sequence: TGTGCCAGCAGGCCCCGGGAGCACCCGAATGAAAAACTGTTTTTT.

V is TRBV11-1 and J is TRBJ2-5; maybe TRBD2 (6 bases). V shed 5 bases and J shed 5 bases, with 15 bases lying between them. This CDR3 has 14 residues. Germline loops: CDR1 SGHAT, CDR2 FQDESV (reference sequence). The CDR3 bases are TGTGCCAGCAGCCAAACGGGAGTTCGTGAGACCCAGTACTTC. Amino acids: CASSQTGVRETQYF.

The rearrangement links TRBV27 to TRBJ1-1; D ambiguous. The ends were cut back, 8 bases at V and 7 bases at J, with 17 bases in the middle. The CDR3 totals 13 residues. Looked up from germline, CDR1 is MNHEY and CDR2 is SMNVEV (reference sequence). The CDR3 bases are TGTGCCAGCGGAAAAGGGAAAATCTTTGAAGCTTTCTTT. The encoded protein is CASGKGKIFEAFF.

This clone was recorded a few times. J is TRBJ1-1 and V is TRBV2, with 7 bases that match TRBD1. The J segment lost 5 bases and the V segment lost 4 bases, leaving 7 bases of the junction unmatched. The V gene's germline CDR1 is SNHLY and CDR2 FYNNEI. There are 14 residues in the CDR3. The CDR3 region has the DNA TGTGCCAGCAGTGGGGGCCAGGGGGATACTGAAGCTTTCTTT. Encoded protein: CASSGGQGDTEAFF.

The chain has TRBV9 and TRBJ2-6; D is uncertain. This CDR3 comprises 15 residues. The V and J ends lost 0 bases and 2 bases respectively, with 6 bases between them. Germline CDR1 SGDLS, CDR2 YYNGEE. The CDR3 protein is CASSVAITGANVLTF. The CDR3 nucleotides are TGTGCCAGCAGCGTAGCCATTACTGGGGCCAACGTCCTGACTTTC.

This rearrangement joins TRBV7-9 to TRBJ2-7; a possible D gene is TRBD2 (6 bases). The CDR3 runs to 17 residues. Trimming took off 3 bases at V and 3 bases at J, with 21 bases between the two ends. Germline V gene lookup returns CDR1 SEHNR and CDR2 FQNEAQ (reference sequence). DNA of the CDR3: TGTGCCAGCAGCTTCCCACAGGCGGGGAAGGGTGTCTACGAGCAGTACTTC. This encodes CASSFPQAGKGVYEQYF.

The V call is TRBV5-1, the J call TRBJ2-7; TRBD2 matches 10 bases. The germline V gene has CDR1 SGHRS and CDR2 YFSETQ. The CDR3 covers 14 residues. V gave up 0 bases and J gave up 6 bases; unmatched junction bases: 3. CDR3: CASSLEREGGEQYF. The CDR3, as DNA: TGCGCCAGCAGCTTGGAGCGGGAGGGCGGCGAGCAGTACTTC.

The rearrangement uses TRBV5-1 and TRBJ1-1, with D tentatively TRBD1 (6 bases). The CDR3 has 15 amino acids. Germline V gene lookup returns CDR1 SGHRS and CDR2 YFSETQ. The ends were cut back, 1 base at V and 0 bases at J, with 10 bases in the middle. DNA for the CDR3: TGCGCCAGCAGCTTGTTCAGGGGTATGAACACTGAAGCTTTCTTT. Its translation is CASSLFRGMNTEAFF.

The rearrangement links TRBV27 to TRBJ1-1; 7 bases map to TRBD1. Germline V gives CDR1 MNHEY, CDR2 SMNVEV (reference sequence). The junction had 13 bases not matched to a gene; V was cut back by 5 bases and J by 7 bases. The CDR3 contains 15 residues. The CDR3 DNA follows: TGTGCCAGCAGTGCGACACAGGGGCCCCAGGGTGAAGCTTTCTTT. As protein: CASSATQGPQGEAFF.

V usage is TRBV27 and J usage is TRBJ2-7; weak D call: TRBD2 (6 bases). The V gene lost 8 bases and the J gene lost 3 bases, with 14 bases spanning the gap. The CDR3 contains 13 residues. Germline CDR1 is MNHEY and CDR2 is SMNVEV (reference sequence). The CDR3 loop reads CASGDFLNYEQYF. CDR3 coding DNA: TGTGCCAGCGGGGACTTTCTGAACTACGAGCAGTACTTC.

This sequence joins TRBV10-3 and TRBJ2-7; D perhaps matches TRBD2 (6 bases). The length of the CDR3 is 14 residues. Deletions cut 6 bases from V and 0 bases from J, with 12 bases between. Looked up from germline, CDR1 is ENHRY and CDR2 is SYGVKD. CDR3 in DNA: TGTGCCATCAGCCGGGACGGGAGCTCCTACGAGCAGTACTTC. Protein: CAISRDGSSYEQYF.

As for this clone: The same CDR3 also results from other DNA sequences found in this sample. V gene TRBV19 combines with J gene TRBJ1-1; a possible D gene is TRBD1 (6 bases). This CDR3 spans 14 amino acids. The ends were cut back, 5 bases at V and 1 base at J, with 11 bases in the middle. Looked up from germline, CDR1 is LNHDA and CDR2 is SQIVND (reference sequence). Here the CDR3 reads CASSLQGRNTEAFF. The CDR3 DNA reads TGTGCCAGTAGTCTCCAGGGGCGGAACACTGAAGCTTTCTTT.